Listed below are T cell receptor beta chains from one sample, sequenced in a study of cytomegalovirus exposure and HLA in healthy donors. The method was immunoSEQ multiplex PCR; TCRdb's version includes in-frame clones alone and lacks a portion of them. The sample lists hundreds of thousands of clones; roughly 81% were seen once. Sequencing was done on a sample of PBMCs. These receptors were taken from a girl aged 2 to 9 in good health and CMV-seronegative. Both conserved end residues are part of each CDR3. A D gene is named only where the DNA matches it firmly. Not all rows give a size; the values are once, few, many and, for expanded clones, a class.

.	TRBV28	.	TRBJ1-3	TGTGCCAGCAGTTTGGGGGGATCTGGAAACACCATATATTTT	CASSLGGSGNTIYF
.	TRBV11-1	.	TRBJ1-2	TGTGCCAGCAGCTTCACACAGGCCAGGCATAACTATGGCTACACCTTC	CASSFTQARHNYGYTF
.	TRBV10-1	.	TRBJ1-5	TGCGCCAGCAGTGGCCAGGGGAATCAGCCCCAGCATTTT	CASSGQGNQPQHF
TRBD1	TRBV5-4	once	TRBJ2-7	TGTGCCAGCAGCTTCGGGACAGGGGGCGGTGAGGTCTACTTC	CASSFGTGGGEVYF
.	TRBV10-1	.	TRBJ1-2	TGCGCCAGCAGTGAGTCGAGTAGCTATGGCTACACCTTC	CASSESSSYGYTF
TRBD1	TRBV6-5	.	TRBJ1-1	TGTGCCAGCAGGAGTCTCGACAGGGAAACTGAAGCTTTCTTT	CASRSLDRETEAFF
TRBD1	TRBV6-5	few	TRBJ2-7	TGTGCCAGCAGTTATCTGACAGGGATCACAGCCTACGAGCAGTACTTC	CASSYLTGITAYEQYF
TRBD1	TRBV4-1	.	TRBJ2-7	TGCGCCAGCAGCCAAGAAGGGTTCCGGGACAGCTCCTACGAGCAGTACTTC	CASSQEGFRDSSYEQYF
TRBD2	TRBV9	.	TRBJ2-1	TGTGCCAGCAGCGTACTAGCGGGGGTGGGTGAGCAGTTCTTC	CASSVLAGVGEQFF
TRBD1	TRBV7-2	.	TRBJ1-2	TGTGCCAGCAGCCCGGACAGGGTTAATGGCTACACCTTC	CASSPDRVNGYTF
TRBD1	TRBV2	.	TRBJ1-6	TGTGCCAGCAGCTACGGACAGGGGAATTCACCCCTCCACTTT	CASSYGQGNSPLHF
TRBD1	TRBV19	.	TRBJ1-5	TGTGCCAGTAGGCCCGGGACAGGGGGCCATCAGCCCCAGCATTTT	CASRPGTGGHQPQHF
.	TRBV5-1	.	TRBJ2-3	TGCGCCAGCAGCTTGGGGACTACCAGCGCAGATACGCAGTATTTT	CASSLGTTSADTQYF
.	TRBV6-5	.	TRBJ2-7	TGTGCCAGCAGTGTTCAGGGGCTGCTTTCCTACGAGCAGTACTTC	CASSVQGLLSYEQYF
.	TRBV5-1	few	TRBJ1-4	TGCGCCAGCAGCTCCCTACCCGTCGGGGAAAAACTGTTTTTT	CASSSLPVGEKLFF
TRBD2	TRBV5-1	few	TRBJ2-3	TGCGCCAGCAGTGTTACTAGCGGTTTCACAGATACGCAGTATTTT	CASSVTSGFTDTQYF
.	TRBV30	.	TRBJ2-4	TGTGCCTGGAGTCGAAGAGGGACTGTAGCCAAAAACATTCAGTACTTC	CAWSRRGTVAKNIQYF
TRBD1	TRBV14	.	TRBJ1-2	TGTGCCAGCAGCCCCCGGACAGGGGATGGCTACACCTTC	CASSPRTGDGYTF
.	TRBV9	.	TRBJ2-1	TGTGCCAGCAGCTTTATATCCGGGACAAACAATGAGCAGTTCTTC	CASSFISGTNNEQFF
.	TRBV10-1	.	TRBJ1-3	TGCGCCAGCAGTGACAGGGCTGGAAACACCATATATTTT	CASSDRAGNTIYF
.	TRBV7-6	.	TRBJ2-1	TGTGCCCGCCATCTAGCAAATGAGCAGTTCTTC	CARHLANEQFF
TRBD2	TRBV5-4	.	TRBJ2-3	TGTGCCAGCAGCTTGGCCCCCGGGACTAGTAGCACAGATACGCAGTATTTT	CASSLAPGTSSTDTQYF
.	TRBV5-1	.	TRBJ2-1	TGCGCCAGCAGCAGGCCGGGACTCCAGGTCCCCTACAATGAGCAGTTCTTC	CASSRPGLQVPYNEQFF
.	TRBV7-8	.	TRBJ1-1	TGTGCCAGCAGCTTAAGGCCAGGCCTGAACACTGAAGCTTTCTTT	CASSLRPGLNTEAFF
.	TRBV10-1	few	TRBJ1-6	TGCGCCAGCAGTGAGTCTCGGTGGAATTCACCCCTCCACTTT	CASSESRWNSPLHF
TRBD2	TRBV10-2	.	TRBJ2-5	TGCGCCAGCAGTGAGGGGACTAGGTGGGGTGAGACCCAGTACTTC	CASSEGTRWGETQYF
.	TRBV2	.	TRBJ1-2	TGTGCCAGCAGGGGGGCCGTATCCGATGGCTACACCTTC	CASRGAVSDGYTF
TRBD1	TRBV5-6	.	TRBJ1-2	TGTGCCAGCAGCGGGATCGGACAGGCCGGGTATGGCTACACCTTC	CASSGIGQAGYGYTF
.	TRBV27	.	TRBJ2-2	TGTGCCAGCACCTCGTGGGGGGGCGGCACCGGGGAGCTGTTTTTT	CASTSWGGGTGELFF
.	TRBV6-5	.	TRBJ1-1	TGTGCCAGCAGTTACGAGGTGACCGGGAGAGGAGCTTTCTTT	CASSYEVTGRGAFF
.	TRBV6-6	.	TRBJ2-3	TGTGCCAGCAGACGCACGGGGGGCGCGGGCACAGATACGCAGTATTTT	CASRRTGGAGTDTQYF
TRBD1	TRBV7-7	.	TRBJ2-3	TGTGCCAGCAGCCTAGAGGGGGCAGGCACAGATACGCAGTATTTT	CASSLEGAGTDTQYF
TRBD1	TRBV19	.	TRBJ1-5	TGTGCCAGTAGTATGGCACAGGGGTCTCGGAAGCATTTT	CASSMAQGSRKHF
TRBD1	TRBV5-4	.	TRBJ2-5	TGTGCCAGCAGACCATTGGGACAGGGGGCGGAGGAGACCCAGTACTTC	CASRPLGQGAEETQYF
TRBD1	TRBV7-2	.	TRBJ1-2	TGTGCCAGCAGCTTAAAGGCATCCCTGACAGGGGCCGGCTACACCTTC	CASSLKASLTGAGYTF
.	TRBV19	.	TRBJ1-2	TGTGCCAGCCAGGGCTGGGTCTATGGCTACACCTTC	CASQGWVYGYTF
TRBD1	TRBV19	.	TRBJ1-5	TGTGCCAGTAGTCAGGGGGCTGGCAATCAGCCCCAGCATTTT	CASSQGAGNQPQHF
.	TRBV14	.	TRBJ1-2	TGTGCCAGCAGCCAAGTGCGTCGGGATGGCTACACCTTC	CASSQVRRDGYTF